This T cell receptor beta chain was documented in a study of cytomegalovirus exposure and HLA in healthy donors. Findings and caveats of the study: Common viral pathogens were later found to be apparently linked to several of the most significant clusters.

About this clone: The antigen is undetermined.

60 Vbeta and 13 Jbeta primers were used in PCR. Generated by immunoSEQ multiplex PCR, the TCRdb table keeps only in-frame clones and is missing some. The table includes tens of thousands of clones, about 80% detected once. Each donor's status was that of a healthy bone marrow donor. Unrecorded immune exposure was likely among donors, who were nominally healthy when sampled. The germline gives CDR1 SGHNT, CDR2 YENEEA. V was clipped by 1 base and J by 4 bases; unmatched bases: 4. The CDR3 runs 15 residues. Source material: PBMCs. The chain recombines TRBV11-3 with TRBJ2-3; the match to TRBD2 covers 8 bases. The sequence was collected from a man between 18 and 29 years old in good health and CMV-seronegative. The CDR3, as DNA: TGTGCCAGCAGCTTAGGAGCGGGGGTGGCAGATACGCAGTATTTT. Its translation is CASSLGAGVADTQYF.